Listed here is a single TCR beta chain. Germline V gene sequence: CDR1 MGHRA, CDR2 YSYEKL. V was cut by 2 bases and J by 6 bases, with 17 bases left in between. The CDR3 has 16 amino acids. Investigators took about 9.4 milliliters of peripheral blood from every donor. The data stem from a study of blood T cells in healthy people across ages. A sample-barcoded 5' primer and a J-beta primer mix were used in a second PCR of about 7 to 12 cycles. Using its own MiXCR run on the 5' RACE reads, TCRdb lists one record per CDR3 protein. This table holds about a million distinct CDR3 sequences, roughly 51% found once.

Material: blood. This receptor was obtained from a woman aged 60-75 years in good health. The chain employs TRBV4-1 and TRBJ2-4; D could derive from TRBD1 or TRBD2 (6 bases each). CDR3 nucleotide sequence: TGCGCCAGCAGCCAATCCATTTTGTGGGGGGCAAACATTCAGTACTTC. Amino acids: CASSQSILWGANIQYF.